This T cell receptor beta chain came from a study of identical twins listed by TCRdb under 2016. Study-level background: To test whether fetal clonotypes persist, the study used deep sequencing on TCR alpha and beta repertoires from monozygotic twins, unrelated adults of various ages, and cord blood. To rule out contamination, replicate twin experiments were performed at different times with different library preparation protocols.

The CDR3 holds 14 amino acids from the cysteine to the phenylalanine. Of the read, only the CDR3 DNA is kept; its 42 bases are in frame from base 1. The CDR1 and CDR2 encoded by the germline V gene (reference sequence) are SEHNR and FQNEAQ. Trimming costs V 5 bases and J 5 bases, and their ends lie 15 bases apart. Details on this clonotype: It lacks a known antigen. Per-base qualities were not stored, and no clone one base away is much larger.

Only healthy Caucasian donors were included. The twin cohort consisted of three pairs of female monozygotic twins, all aged roughly 18 to 30 years. Peripheral blood mononuclear cells were the source from which RNA for the TCR libraries was isolated. What the authors observed across the whole study: In monozygotic twins, recombination models systematically underestimated out-of-frame TCR alpha sharing, but the models matched the sharing seen between unrelated individuals. Compared with coincidental sharing between unrelated individuals, out-of-frame TCR alpha sequences shared between twins had an excess of sequences with low generation probability. Excess twin sharing in beta out-of-frame sequences was weaker because fewer shared sequences lowered the signal-to-noise ratio. Zero-insertion analyses could be partly confounded by invariant T cells such as MAIT and iNKT, though diverse VJ usage argued against such confounding for most clonotypes. Because the same donors could not be followed over many years, the conclusions depended on cross-sectional statistical analysis. Abundant cord blood beta clonotypes had fewer insertions, young adult naive repertoires showed a similar but weaker trend, and memory repertoires showed no such trend.

Libraries were built with 5' RACE. The listed sequencing device is Illumina HiSeq 2000. Template switching added a universal primer binding site, and the final cDNA carried a unique molecular identifier that allowed TCR cDNA molecules to be counted accurately. Specific primers in the conserved constant-segment region were used to synthesize first-strand cDNA for TCR alpha and beta chains. Each cDNA library was double barcoded, with a SMART-Mk sample barcode plus Illumina barcodes, to control for contamination. TruSeq adapter sequences and Illumina sample barcodes were added in two successive PCR steps. Sequencing of the TCR alpha and beta cDNA libraries was done on the Illumina HiSeq platform using custom primers. Concerning the study's data processing: MiGEC processed the raw reads to extract unique molecular identifiers, while MiXCR was used to determine the CDR3 positions. For each individual, recombination models were inferred using an EM algorithm with the repgenHMM and IGoR tools. The analysis of shared clonotypes was done with the tcR package in R, with sharing normalized by the product of cloneset sizes. Out-of-frame nonproductive sequences were analyzed to study raw recombination free of thymic and clonal selection effects. Through fastp at Q25 and MiXCR, TCRdb rebuilt clones from the public reads, retaining in-frame beta chains. When rows share a CDR3 protein, they turn into one entry using the most common DNA and genes. The V and J calls follow TCRdb's processing rather than the paper's. The sample records about 900,000 distinct CDR3 sequences, approximately 13% of which are singletons. In total, the top ten clones hold roughly 1.6% of the sample.

These data were likewise used in another study, on yellow fever vaccine responses in identical twins. That second report states: According to the authors, the vaccine-induced T cell response in identical twins seemed to be partly convergent and partly specific to each individual. In identical twins, the study followed T cell clones that responded to the vaccine with precision.

This clonotype was sampled from a woman under 30 in good health. This sequence uses TRBV7-9 and TRBJ2-5; 6 matching bases give a weak D call of TRBD2. Source material: PBMCs. The CDR3 is CASSRATSEETQYF. The nucleotides read TGTGCCAGCAGCCGGGCGACTAGTGAGGAGACCCAGTACTTC.